The rows below give T cell receptor beta chains drawn from one sample of a study of cytomegalovirus exposure and HLA in healthy donors. Generated by immunoSEQ multiplex PCR, the TCRdb table keeps only in-frame clones and is missing some. The sample records 130,000 to 150,000 clones, roughly two thirds being singletons. The sequencing sample was made of PBMCs. The receptors shown here come from a human donor in good health. Both conserved end residues are part of each CDR3. Fields, in order: V gene, J gene, clone size, D gene, CDR3 DNA, CDR3 protein. A D gene is named only where the DNA matches it firmly. Expanded clones get a size class; other rows say once, few or many, or leave the size out.

TRBV5-6	TRBJ1-1	.	.	TGTGCCAGCAGCTTGTTCCGCGAACTGAAGAACACTGAAGCTTTCTTT	CASSLFRELKNTEAFF
TRBV6-6	TRBJ2-7	.	TRBD1	TGTGCCAGCAGTGGAGGGACAGGGGGACTCGAGCAGTACTTC	CASSGGTGGLEQYF
TRBV5-1	TRBJ2-7	.	TRBD1	TGCGCCAGCAGCGTGGACAGGGGCTACTACGAGCAGTACTTC	CASSVDRGYYEQYF
TRBV6-6	TRBJ2-1	.	TRBD1	TGTGCCAGCAGTGCTCAGACAGGGGAATACAATGAGCAGTTCTTC	CASSAQTGEYNEQFF
TRBV28	TRBJ1-5	.	.	TGTGCCACCGGAGGTGGCAATCAGCCCCAGCATTTT	CATGGGNQPQHF
TRBV25-1	TRBJ2-7	.	.	TGTGCCAGCAGTGAATACTACTATGAGCAGTACTTC	CASSEYYYEQYF
TRBV9	TRBJ2-3	.	.	TGTGCCAGCAGCGTGCTCGGGAGCACAGATACGCAGTATTTT	CASSVLGSTDTQYF
TRBV5-1	TRBJ1-2	.	.	TGCGCCAGCAGCTTGAAAGCTCCTGCCTATGGCTACACCTTC	CASSLKAPAYGYTF
TRBV2	TRBJ2-5	.	.	TGTGCCAGCAGCCCCGGGGGAGGGGGGGAGACCCAGTACTTC	CASSPGGGGETQYF
TRBV2	TRBJ2-1	.	.	TGTGCCAGCAGACTACAAGGGGTGAAGATGAATGAGCAGTTCTTC	CASRLQGVKMNEQFF
TRBV30	TRBJ2-7	.	TRBD2	TGTGCCTGGGCAAACAGCGGGAACTACGAGCAGTACTTC	CAWANSGNYEQYF
TRBV10-2	TRBJ1-5	once	.	TGCGCCAGCAGTGAGGGGCCCCAAGATCAGCCCCAGCATTTT	CASSEGPQDQPQHF
TRBV7-2	TRBJ1-5	.	TRBD1	TGTGCCAGCAGCTCCGGGGGACAGGGAAGCAATCAGCCCCAGCATTTT	CASSSGGQGSNQPQHF
TRBV7-9	TRBJ1-1	.	.	TGTGCCAGCGCCGGGGACACAAAGAACACTGAAGCTTTCTTT	CASAGDTKNTEAFF
TRBV11-2	TRBJ2-7	.	.	TGTGCCAGCAGCTTCACCCACATACCCTACGAGCAGTACTTC	CASSFTHIPYEQYF
TRBV6-5	TRBJ2-2	.	TRBD1	TGTGCCAGCAGGACGCACGACAGGGCCTCCGGGGAGCTGTTTTTT	CASRTHDRASGELFF
TRBV7-9	TRBJ2-7	.	TRBD2	TGTGCCAGCAGCTTAGCGACTAGCGGGCCATTCTACGAGCAGTACTTC	CASSLATSGPFYEQYF
TRBV6-6	TRBJ1-5	.	.	TGTGCCAGCAGTCGTCAAGGGGGCAATCAGCCCCAGCATTTT	CASSRQGGNQPQHF
TRBV6-5	TRBJ1-1	.	.	TGTGCCAGCAGTCTCGGTAGCAACACTGAAGCTTTCTTT	CASSLGSNTEAFF
TRBV2	TRBJ2-1	.	TRBD1	TGTGCCAGCAGTGATGAGGGGGCTTACTACAATGAGCAGTTCTTC	CASSDEGAYYNEQFF